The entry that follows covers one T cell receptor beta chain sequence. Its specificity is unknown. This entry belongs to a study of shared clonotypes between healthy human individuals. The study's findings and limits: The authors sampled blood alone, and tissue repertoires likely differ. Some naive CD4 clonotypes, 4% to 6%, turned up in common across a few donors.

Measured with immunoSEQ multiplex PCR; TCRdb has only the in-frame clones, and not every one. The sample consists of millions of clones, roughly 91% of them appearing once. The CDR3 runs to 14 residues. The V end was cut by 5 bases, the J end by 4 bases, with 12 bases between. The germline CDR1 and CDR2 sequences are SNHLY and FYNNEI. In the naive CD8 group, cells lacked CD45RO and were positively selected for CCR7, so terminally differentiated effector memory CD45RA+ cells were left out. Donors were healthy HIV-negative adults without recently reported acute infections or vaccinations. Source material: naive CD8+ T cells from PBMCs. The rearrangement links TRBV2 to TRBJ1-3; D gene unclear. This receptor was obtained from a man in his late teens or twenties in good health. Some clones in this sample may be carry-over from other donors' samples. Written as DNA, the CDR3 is TGTGCCAGCAGTCCCTTAAACCCGGGAAACACCATATATTTT. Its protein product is CASSPLNPGNTIYF.